This TCR beta chain was identified during a study of blood T cell repertoires in COVID-19. The count of this clone is one. The junction departs from germline at one end; a sequencing error may be responsible. Sequencing used immunoSEQ multiplex PCR; TCRdb keeps in-frame clones, though not all of them. The profile shows about 160,000 clones, 75% to 90% of them singletons. The length of the CDR3 is 13 residues. Germline loops: CDR1 SGHDT, CDR2 YYEEEE. The sequencing input was peripheral blood. This receptor was taken from a human donor with acute or convalescent COVID-19. The donor label of this sample is uncertain. The chain uses TRBV5-6 and TRBJ1-1; perhaps TRBD1 as D (5 bases). In nucleotides, the CDR3 is TGTACCAGCAGCCGTGGCAGGGACACTGAAGCTTTCTTT. This encodes CTSSRGRDTEAFF.